Listed here is a single TCR beta chain. This entry is derived from a study of blood T cell repertoires in COVID-19. Study overall: COVID-19 samples, acute and convalescent, were from the United States, Italy and Spain.

This CDR3 spans 18 amino acids. From germline, CDR1 is SGHDT and CDR2 YYEEEE. Deletions cut 4 bases from V and 3 bases from J, with 24 bases between. The assay was immunoSEQ multiplex PCR, and TCRdb's table has in-frame clones only and misses some. The sample consists of some 75,000 clones, roughly 91% of them appearing once. What was sequenced was peripheral blood. The V call is TRBV5-6, the J call TRBJ2-3, with D perhaps matching TRBD1 (5 bases). This clonotype was obtained from a man aged 60 to 75 with acute or convalescent COVID-19. The CDR3 protein is CASSDANLRAPTTDTQYF. CDR3 DNA: TGTGCCAGCAGCGACGCTAACCTCAGGGCCCCAACTACAGATACGCAGTATTTT. The variable domain in full, with the rest retrieved from reference TRBV5-6 and TRBJ2-3, is DAGVTQSPTHLIKTRGQQVTLRCSPKSGHDTVSWYQQALGQGPQFIFQYYEEEERQRGNFPDRFSGHQFPNYSSELNVNALLLGDSALYLCASSDANLRAPTTDTQYFGPGTRLTVL.